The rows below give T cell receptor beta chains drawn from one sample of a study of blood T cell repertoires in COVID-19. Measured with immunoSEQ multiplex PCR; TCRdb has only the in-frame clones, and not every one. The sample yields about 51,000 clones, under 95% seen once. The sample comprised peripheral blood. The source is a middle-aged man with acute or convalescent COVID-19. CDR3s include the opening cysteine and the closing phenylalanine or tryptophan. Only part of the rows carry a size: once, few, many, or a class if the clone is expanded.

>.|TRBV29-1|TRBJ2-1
CSVEQGSYNEQFF
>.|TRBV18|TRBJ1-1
CASSEQTGANTEAFF
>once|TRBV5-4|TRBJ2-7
CASSLERGAYEQYF
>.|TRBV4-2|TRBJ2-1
CASSQVGRSSSYNEQFF
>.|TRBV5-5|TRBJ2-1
CASSRTEGSYNEQFF
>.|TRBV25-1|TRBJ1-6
CASREQGGEVYSPLHF
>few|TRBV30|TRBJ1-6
CAYMTGSSPLHF
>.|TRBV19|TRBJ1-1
CASSRLGSGLTEAFF
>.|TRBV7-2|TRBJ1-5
CASSPTGGANQPQHF
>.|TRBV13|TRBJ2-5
CASSLGIAGGETQYF
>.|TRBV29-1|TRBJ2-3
CSVAKGTGSTDTQYF
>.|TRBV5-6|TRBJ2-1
CASSLVMSQGGYNEQFF
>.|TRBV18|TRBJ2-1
CASSHGTAANEQFF
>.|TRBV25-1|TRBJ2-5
CASGGGGLIEAQYF
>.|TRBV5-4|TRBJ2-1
CASSLNPSRGGRNEQFF
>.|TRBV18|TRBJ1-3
CASSPPRVLSGNTIYF
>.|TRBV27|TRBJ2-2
CASSLLAGGGNTGELFF
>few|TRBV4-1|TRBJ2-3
CASSQDDNFSAQYF
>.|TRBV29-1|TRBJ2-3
CSHEGQGAPDTQYF
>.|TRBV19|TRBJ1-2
CASSPPQGRGYTF
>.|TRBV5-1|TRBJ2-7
CASSSQTIQYEQYF
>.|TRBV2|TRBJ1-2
CASTGANYGYTF
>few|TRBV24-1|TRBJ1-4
CATSDSRTNEKLFF
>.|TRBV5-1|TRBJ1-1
CASRMGQPNGEAFF
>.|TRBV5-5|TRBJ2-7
CASSSGTDYEQYF
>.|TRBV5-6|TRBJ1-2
CASSLGGQGGGYTF
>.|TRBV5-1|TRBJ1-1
CASSPGHGNTEAFF
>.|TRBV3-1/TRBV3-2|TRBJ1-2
CASSQASQTGTGYTF
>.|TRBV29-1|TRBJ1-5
CSVGTGRGQPQHF
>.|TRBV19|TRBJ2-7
CASSPGTGAYEQYF
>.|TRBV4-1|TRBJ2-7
CASSQVGTGSSYEQYF
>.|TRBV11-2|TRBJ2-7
CASSRQFYEQYF
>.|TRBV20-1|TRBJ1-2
CSASGEGLGGYTF
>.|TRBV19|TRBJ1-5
CASSIVFGRNSNQPQHF
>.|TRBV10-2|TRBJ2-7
CASSTGTGQIYEQYF
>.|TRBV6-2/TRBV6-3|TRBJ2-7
CASSQGTGYPYEQYF
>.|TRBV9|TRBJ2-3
CASSLRSGGSTDTQYF
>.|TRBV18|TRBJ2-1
CASSRGLAGDNEQFF
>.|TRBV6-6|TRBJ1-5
CASSPTGGVRSGSNQPQHF
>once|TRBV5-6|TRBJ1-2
CASSSPRGSYGYTF
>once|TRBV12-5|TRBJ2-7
CASGGPHEQYF
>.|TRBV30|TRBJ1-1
CAWTSYLNTEAFF
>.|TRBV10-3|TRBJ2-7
CAISTRGADYEQYF
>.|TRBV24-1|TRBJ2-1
CATSEGGRQFF
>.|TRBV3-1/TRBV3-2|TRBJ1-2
CASSQDDRGHSGYTF
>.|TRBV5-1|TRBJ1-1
CASRITPGMNTEAFF
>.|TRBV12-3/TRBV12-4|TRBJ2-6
CASTTGGANVLTF
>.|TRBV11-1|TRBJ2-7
CASSLGTGEQYF
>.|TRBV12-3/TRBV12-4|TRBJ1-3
CASPTDRADTIYF
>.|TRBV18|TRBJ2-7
CASSPLPGTPYEQYF
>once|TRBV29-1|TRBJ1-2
CSVLDRGFEGYTF
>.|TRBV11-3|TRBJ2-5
CASSLGVAGTQYF
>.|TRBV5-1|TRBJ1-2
CASSLEGRLANYGYTF
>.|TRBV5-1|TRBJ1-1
CASSPGDGLTEAFF
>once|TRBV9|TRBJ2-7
CASSVDPSGTYEQYF
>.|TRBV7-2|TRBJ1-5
CASSLVPGNQPQHF
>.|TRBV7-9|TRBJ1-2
CASSLRTVGIDGYTF